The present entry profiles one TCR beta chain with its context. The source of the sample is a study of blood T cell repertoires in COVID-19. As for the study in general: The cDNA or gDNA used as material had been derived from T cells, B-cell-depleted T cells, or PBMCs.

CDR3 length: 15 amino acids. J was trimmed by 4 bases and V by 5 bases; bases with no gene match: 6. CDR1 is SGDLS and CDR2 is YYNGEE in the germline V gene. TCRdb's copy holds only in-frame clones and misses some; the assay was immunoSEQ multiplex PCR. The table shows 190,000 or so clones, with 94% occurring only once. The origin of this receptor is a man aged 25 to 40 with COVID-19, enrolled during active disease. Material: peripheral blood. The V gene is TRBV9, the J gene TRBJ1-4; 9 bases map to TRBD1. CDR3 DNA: TGTGCCAGCAGTCGCATGGGACAGGGTAATGAAAAACTGTTTTTT. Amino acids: CASSRMGQGNEKLFF. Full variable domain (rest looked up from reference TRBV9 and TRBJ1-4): DSGVTQTPKHLITATGQRVTLRCSPRSGDLSVYWYQQSLDQGLQFLIQYYNGEERAKGNILERFSAQQFPDLHSELNLSSLELGDSALYFCASSRMGQGNEKLFFGSGTQLSVL.